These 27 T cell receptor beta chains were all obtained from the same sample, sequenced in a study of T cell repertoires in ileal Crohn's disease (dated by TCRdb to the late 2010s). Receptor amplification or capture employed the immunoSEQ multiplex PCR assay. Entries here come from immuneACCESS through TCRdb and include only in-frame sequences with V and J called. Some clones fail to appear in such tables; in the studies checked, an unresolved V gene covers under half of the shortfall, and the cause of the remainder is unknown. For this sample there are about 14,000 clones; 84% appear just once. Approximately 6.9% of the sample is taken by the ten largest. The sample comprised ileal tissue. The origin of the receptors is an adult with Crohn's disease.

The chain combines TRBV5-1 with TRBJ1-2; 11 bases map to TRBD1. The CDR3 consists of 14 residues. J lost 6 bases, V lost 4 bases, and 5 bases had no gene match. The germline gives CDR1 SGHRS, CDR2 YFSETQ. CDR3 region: CASSQGQGVHGYTF. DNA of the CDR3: TGCGCCAGCAGCCAGGGACAGGGGGTCCATGGCTACACCTTC.

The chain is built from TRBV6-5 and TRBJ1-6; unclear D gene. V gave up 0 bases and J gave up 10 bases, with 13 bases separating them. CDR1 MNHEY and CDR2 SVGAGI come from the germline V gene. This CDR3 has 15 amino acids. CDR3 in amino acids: CASSYSMSVESPLHF. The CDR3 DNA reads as TGTGCCAGCAGTTACTCGATGTCGGTGGAGTCACCCCTCCACTTT.

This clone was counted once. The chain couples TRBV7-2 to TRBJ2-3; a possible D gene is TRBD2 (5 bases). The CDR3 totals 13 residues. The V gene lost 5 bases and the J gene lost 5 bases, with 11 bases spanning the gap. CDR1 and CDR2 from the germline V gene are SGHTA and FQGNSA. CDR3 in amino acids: CASSLREGDTQYF. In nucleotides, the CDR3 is TGTGCCAGCAGCCTACGAGAGGGAGATACGCAGTATTTT. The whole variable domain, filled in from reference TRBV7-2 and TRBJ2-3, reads GAGVSQSPSNKVTEKGKDVELRCDPISGHTALYWYRQSLGQGLEFLIYFQGNSAPDKSGLPSDRFSAERTGGSVSTLTIQRTQQEDSAVYLCASSLREGDTQYFGPGTRLTVL.

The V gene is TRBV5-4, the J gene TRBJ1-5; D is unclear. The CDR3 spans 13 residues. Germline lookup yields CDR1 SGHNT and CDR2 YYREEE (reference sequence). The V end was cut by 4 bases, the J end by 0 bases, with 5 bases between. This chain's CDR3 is CASSPDSNQPQHF. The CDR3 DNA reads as TGTGCCAGCAGCCCAGATAGCAATCAGCCCCAGCATTTT.

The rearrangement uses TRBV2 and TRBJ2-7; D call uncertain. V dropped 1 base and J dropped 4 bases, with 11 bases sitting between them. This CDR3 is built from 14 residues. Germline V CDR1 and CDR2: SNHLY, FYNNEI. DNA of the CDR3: TGTGCCAGCAGTGAAGGGTTAGCCCCTTACGAGCAGTACTTC. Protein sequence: CASSEGLAPYEQYF. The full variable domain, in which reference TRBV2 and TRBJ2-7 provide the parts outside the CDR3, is EPEVTQTPSHQVTQMGQEVILRCVPISNHLYFYWYRQILGQKVEFLVSFYNNEISEKSEIFDDQFSVERPDGSNFTLKIRSTKLEDSAMYFCASSEGLAPYEQYFGPGTRLTVT.

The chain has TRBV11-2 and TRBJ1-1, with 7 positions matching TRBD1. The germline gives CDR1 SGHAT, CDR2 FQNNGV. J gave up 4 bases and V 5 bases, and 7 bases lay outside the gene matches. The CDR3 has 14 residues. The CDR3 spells CASSPDRTGTEAFF. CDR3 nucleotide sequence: TGTGCCAGCAGCCCGGACCGGACAGGCACTGAAGCTTTCTTT.

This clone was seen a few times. CDR3 amino acids: CATYPPGEPGELFF. CDR3 DNA: TGTGCCACCTACCCCCCAGGGGAACCCGGGGAGCTGTTTTTT. This chain links TRBV28 with TRBJ2-2; possible D gene TRBD1, 6 bases. Trimming shortened V by 10 bases and J by 6 bases, and 18 bases separated the two germline ends. The CDR3 loop spans 14 amino acids. Germline V gives CDR1 MDHEN, CDR2 SYDVKM.

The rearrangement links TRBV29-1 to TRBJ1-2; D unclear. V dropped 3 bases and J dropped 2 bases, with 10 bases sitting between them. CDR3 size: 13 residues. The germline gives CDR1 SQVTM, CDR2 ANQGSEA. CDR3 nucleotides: TGCAGCGTTGAGGCAGGCCCCAACTATGGCTACACCTTC. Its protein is CSVEAGPNYGYTF.

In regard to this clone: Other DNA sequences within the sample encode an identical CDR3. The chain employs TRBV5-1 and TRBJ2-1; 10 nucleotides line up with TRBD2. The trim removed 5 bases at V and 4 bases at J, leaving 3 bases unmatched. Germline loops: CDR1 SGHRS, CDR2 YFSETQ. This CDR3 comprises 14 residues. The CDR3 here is CASRGTSVYNEQFF. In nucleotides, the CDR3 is TGCGCCAGCAGAGGGACTAGCGTTTACAATGAGCAGTTCTTC.

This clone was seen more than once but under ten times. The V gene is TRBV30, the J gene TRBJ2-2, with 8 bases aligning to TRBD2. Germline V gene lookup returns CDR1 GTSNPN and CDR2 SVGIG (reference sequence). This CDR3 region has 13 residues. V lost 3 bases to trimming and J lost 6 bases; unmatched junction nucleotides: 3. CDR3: CAWRGLVAGELFF. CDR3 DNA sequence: TGTGCCTGGAGGGGACTAGTCGCCGGGGAGCTGTTTTTT.

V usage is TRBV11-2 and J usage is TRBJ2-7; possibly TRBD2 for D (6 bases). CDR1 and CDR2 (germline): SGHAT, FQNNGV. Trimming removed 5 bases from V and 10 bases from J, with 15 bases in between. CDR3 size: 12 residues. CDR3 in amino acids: CASSPGGLAQYF. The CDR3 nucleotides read TGTGCCAGCAGCCCCGGAGGGCTAGCCCAGTACTTC.

CDR3 sequence (DNA): TGTGCCAGCAGTGCCCCGGGACTAGCGGGACAAGAGACCCAGTACTTC. Amino acids: CASSAPGLAGQETQYF. The chain recombines TRBV28 with TRBJ2-5, with TRBD2 identical over 13 bases. The V and J ends lost 5 bases and 2 bases, in that order; junction bases with no gene match: 5. The CDR3 totals 16 residues. CDR1 MDHEN and CDR2 SYDVKM come from the germline V gene.

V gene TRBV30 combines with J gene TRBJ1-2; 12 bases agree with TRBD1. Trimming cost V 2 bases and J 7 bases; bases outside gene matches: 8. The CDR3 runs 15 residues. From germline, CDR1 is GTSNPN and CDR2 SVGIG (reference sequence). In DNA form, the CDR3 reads TGTGCCTGGAGTCAAAGCGCGGGACAGGGGGCTGGCTACACCTTC. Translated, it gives CAWSQSAGQGAGYTF. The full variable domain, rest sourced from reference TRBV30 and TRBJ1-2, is SQTIHQWPATLVQPVGSPLSLECTVEGTSNPNLYWYRQAAGRGLQLLFYSVGIGQISSEVPQNLSASRPQDRQFILSSKKLLLSDSGFYLCAWSQSAGQGAGYTFGSGTRLTVV.

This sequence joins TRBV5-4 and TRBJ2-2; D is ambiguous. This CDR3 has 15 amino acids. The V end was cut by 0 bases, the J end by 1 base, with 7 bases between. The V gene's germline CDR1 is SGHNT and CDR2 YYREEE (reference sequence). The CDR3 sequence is CASSLDRVNTGELFF. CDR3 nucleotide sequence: TGTGCCAGCAGCTTGGATAGAGTGAACACCGGGGAGCTGTTTTTT.

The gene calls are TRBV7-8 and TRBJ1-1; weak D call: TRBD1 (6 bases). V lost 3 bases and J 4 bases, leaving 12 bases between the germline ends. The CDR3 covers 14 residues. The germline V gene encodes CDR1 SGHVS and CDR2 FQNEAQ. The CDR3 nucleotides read TGTGCCAGCAGCTTTCAGGGGTGGGGCACTGAAGCTTTCTTT. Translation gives CASSFQGWGTEAFF. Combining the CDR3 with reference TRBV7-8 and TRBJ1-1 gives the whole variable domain GAGVSQSPRYKVAKRGQDVALRCDPISGHVSLFWYQQALGQGPEFLTYFQNEAQLDKSGLPSDRFFAERPEGSVSTLKIQRTQQEDSAVYLCASSFQGWGTEAFFGQGTRLTVV.

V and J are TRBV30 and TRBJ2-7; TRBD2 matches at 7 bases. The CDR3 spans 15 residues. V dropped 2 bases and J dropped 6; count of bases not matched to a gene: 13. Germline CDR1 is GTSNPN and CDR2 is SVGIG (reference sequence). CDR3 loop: CAWSFITSATFEQYF. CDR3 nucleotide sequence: TGTGCCTGGAGTTTCATTACTAGCGCCACTTTCGAGCAGTACTTC. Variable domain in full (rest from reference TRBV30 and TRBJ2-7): SQTIHQWPATLVQPVGSPLSLECTVEGTSNPNLYWYRQAAGRGLQLLFYSVGIGQISSEVPQNLSASRPQDRQFILSSKKLLLSDSGFYLCAWSFITSATFEQYFGPGTRLTVT.

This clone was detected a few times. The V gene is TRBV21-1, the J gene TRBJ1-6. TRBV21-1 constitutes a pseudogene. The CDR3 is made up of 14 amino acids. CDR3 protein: CASSKQGRDSPLHF. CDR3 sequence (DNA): TGTGCCAGCAGCAAACAGGGGAGGGACTCACCCCTCCACTTT.

Written as DNA, the CDR3 is TGTGCCAGTAGTATTTTTTTGGGACAGGGGTCAGATACGCAGTATTTT. Translating gives CASSIFLGQGSDTQYF. J is TRBJ2-3 and V is TRBV19; the match to TRBD1 covers 10 bases. This CDR3 region has 16 residues. Germline V gene data show CDR1 as LNHDA and CDR2 as SQIVND (reference sequence). V was clipped by 3 bases and J by 4 bases; unmatched bases: 7. The variable domain in full, completed from reference TRBV19 and TRBJ2-3, reads DGGITQSPKYLFRKEGQNVTLSCEQNLNHDAMYWYRQDPGQGLRLIYYSQIVNDFQKGDIAEGYSVSREKKESFPLTVTSAQKNPTAFYLCASSIFLGQGSDTQYFGPGTRLTVL.

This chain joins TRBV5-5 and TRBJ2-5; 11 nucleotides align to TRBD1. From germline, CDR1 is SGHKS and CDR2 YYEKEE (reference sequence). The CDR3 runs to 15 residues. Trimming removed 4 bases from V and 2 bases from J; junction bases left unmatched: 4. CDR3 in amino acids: CASSAWDRGQETQYF. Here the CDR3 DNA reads TGTGCCAGCAGCGCCTGGGACAGGGGGCAAGAGACCCAGTACTTC.

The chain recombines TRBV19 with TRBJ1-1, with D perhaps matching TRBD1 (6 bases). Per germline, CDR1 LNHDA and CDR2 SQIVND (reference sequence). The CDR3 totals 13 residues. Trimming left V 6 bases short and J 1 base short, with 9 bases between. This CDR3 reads CASSLRGNTEAFF. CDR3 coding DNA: TGTGCCAGTAGCCTCAGGGGGAACACTGAAGCTTTCTTT.

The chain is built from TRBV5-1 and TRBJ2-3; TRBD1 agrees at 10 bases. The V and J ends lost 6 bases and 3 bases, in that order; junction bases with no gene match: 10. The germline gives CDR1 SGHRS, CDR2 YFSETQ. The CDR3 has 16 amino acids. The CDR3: CASNRGDRGRTDTQYF. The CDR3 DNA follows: TGCGCCAGCAACCGCGGGGACAGGGGAAGGACAGATACGCAGTATTTT.

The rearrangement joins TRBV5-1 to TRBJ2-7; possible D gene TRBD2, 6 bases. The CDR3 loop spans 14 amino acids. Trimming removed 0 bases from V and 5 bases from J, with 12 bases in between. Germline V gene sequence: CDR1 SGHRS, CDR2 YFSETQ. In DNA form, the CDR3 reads TGCGCCAGCAGCTTGGGCGGGGTAGGGGACGAGCAGTACTTC. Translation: CASSLGGVGDEQYF.

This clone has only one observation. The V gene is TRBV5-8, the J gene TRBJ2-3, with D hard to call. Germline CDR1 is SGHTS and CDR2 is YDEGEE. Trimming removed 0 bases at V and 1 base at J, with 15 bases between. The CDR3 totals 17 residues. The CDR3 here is CASSLARVAVGTDTQYF. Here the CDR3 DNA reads TGTGCCAGCAGCTTGGCCCGGGTGGCAGTAGGCACAGATACGCAGTATTTT.

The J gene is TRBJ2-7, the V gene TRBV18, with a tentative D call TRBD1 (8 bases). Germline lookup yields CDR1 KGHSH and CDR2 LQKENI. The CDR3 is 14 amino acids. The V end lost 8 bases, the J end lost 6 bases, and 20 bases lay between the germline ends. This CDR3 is CASAIKTGEGEQYF. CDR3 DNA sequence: TGTGCCAGCGCGATTAAGACAGGGGAGGGCGAGCAGTACTTC.

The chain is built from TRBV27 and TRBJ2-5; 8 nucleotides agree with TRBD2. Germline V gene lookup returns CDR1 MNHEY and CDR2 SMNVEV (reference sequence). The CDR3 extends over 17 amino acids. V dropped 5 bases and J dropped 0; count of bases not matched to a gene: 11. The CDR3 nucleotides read TGTGCCAGCAGTCCATTCCCCAGCGGGGGATACCAAGAGACCCAGTACTTC. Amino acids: CASSPFPSGGYQETQYF.

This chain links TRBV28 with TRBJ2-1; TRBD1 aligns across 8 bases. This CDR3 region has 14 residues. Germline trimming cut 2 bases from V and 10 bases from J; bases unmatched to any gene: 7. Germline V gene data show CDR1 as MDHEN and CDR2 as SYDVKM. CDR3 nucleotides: TGTGCCAGCAGTTTAACAGGGGGAGGACTCGAGCAGTTCTTC. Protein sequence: CASSLTGGGLEQFF.

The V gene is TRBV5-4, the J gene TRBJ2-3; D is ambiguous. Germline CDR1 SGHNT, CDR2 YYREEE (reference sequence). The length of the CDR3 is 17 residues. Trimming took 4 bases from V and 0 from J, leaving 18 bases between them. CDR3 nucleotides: TGTGCCAGCAGCCCAACCCGGGTGTTACCTAGCACAGATACGCAGTATTTT. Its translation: CASSPTRVLPSTDTQYF. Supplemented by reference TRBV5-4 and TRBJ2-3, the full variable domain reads ETGVTQSPTHLIKTRGQQVTLRCSSQSGHNTVSWYQQALGQGPQFIFQYYREEENGRGNFPPRFSGLQFPNYSSELNVNALELDDSALYLCASSPTRVLPSTDTQYFGPGTRLTVL.